This record concerns one T cell receptor beta chain sequence. The entry originates in a study of TIL therapy for anti-PD-1-resistant metastatic lung cancer. The wider study: Median tumor PD-L1 proportion score was approximately 6.3%.

As for time point: pre-treatment sample, taken before nivolumab and TIL therapy. Patients were adults with stage 4 NSCLC. The CDR3 is made up of 13 amino acids. Per germline, CDR1 MDHEN and CDR2 SYDVKM. V was pared by 8 bases and J by 4 bases, with 6 bases of the junction left unmatched. Sequencing used immunoSEQ v3. TCRdb keeps only in-frame clones here, not all; method: immunoSEQ multiplex PCR. The repertoire holds 55,000 to 65,000 clones, with around 68% as singletons. This clonotype was obtained from a person between 25 and 80 years old with non-small cell lung cancer. The rearrangement joins TRBV28 to TRBJ1-2; 8 bases align to TRBD1. The sample here was blood, taken at baseline. The CDR3 DNA follows: TGTGCCAGCTGGTCGGGACAGGCCTATGGCTACACCTTC. Translating it yields CASWSGQAYGYTF.